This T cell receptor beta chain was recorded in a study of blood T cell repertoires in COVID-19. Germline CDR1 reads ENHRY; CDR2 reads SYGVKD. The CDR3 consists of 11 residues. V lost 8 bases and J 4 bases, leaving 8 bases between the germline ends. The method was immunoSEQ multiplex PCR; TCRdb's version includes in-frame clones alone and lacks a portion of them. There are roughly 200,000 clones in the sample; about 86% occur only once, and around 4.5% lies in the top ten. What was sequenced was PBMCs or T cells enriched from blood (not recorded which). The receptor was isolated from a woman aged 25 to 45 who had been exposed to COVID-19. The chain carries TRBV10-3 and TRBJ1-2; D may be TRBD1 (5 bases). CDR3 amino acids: CAIQGAYGYTF. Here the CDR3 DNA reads TGTGCCATCCAAGGGGCCTATGGCTACACCTTC.